This entry concerns a single T cell receptor (beta chain). Libraries were prepared by immunoSEQ multiplex PCR; TCRdb keeps only in-frame clonotypes and omits some of them. The sample holds 200,000 or so clones, around 85% seen once. This record belongs to a study of blood T cell repertoires in COVID-19. Whole-study context: Researchers got acute and convalescent COVID-19 samples from the United States, Italy and Spain.

The germline gives CDR1 MDHEN, CDR2 SYDVKM. V was pared by 6 bases and J by 7 bases, with 9 bases of the junction left unmatched. This CDR3 has 14 residues. The clonotype was recovered from a human donor with active or convalescent COVID-19. The donor label of this sample is uncertain. The V and J genes are TRBV28 and TRBJ1-2; 9 positions match TRBD1. Source material: peripheral blood. CDR3 DNA: TGTGCCAGCAGCTCCGGGACAGGGTTGCTTGGCTACACCTTC. Amino acids: CASSSGTGLLGYTF.